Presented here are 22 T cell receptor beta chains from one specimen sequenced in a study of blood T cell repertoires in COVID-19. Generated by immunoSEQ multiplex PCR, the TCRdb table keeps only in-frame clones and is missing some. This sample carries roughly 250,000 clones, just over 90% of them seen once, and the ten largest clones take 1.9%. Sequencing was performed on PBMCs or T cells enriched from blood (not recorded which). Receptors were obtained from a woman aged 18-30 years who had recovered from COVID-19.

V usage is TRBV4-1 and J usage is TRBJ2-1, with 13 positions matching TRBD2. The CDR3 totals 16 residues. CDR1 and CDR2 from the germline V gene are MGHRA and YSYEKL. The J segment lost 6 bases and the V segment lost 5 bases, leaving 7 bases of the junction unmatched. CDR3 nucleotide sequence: TGCGCCAGCAGCTACCCGGGACTAGCGGGGACCAATGAGCAGTTCTTC. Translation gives CASSYPGLAGTNEQFF.

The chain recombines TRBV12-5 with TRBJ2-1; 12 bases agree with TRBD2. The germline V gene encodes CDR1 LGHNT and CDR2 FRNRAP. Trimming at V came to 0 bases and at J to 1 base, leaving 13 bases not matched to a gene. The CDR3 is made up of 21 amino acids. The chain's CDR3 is CASGLVGTSGRYPQSYNEQFF. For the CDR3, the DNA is TGTGCTAGTGGTTTGGTAGGGACTAGCGGGCGGTATCCACAGTCCTACAATGAGCAGTTCTTC.

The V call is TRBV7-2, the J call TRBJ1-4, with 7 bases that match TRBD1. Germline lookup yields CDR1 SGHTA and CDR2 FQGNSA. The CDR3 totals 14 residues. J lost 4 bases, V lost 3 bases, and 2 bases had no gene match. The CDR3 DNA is TGTGCCAGCAGCTTGCGACAGGGTAATGAAAAACTGTTTTTT. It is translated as CASSLRQGNEKLFF.

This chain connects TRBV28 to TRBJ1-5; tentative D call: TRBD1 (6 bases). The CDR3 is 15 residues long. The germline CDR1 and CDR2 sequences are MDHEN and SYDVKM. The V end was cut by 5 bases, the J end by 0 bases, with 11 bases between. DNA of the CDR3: TGTGCCAGCAGTCCCGGGACACATAGCAATCAGCCCCAGCATTTT. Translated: CASSPGTHSNQPQHF.

The CDR3 loop reads CSVADPGGYGYTF. The CDR3 nucleotides read TGCAGCGTTGCGGATCCAGGGGGGTATGGCTACACCTTC. This chain joins TRBV29-1 and TRBJ1-2, with 7 positions matching TRBD1. Trimming at V came to 4 bases and at J to 5 bases, leaving 7 bases not matched to a gene. Germline values: CDR1 SQVTM, CDR2 ANQGSEA. The CDR3 length is 13 residues.

The CDR3 DNA is TGTGCCAGCAGAACAAATGGGAGGGGGGTGGAAGGGTATGGCTACACCTTC. This encodes CASRTNGRGVEGYGYTF. The chain uses TRBV9 and TRBJ1-2; possible D gene TRBD1, 6 bases. Trimming took 5 bases from V and 5 from J, leaving 25 bases between them. There are 17 residues in the CDR3. Germline V gene lookup returns CDR1 SGDLS and CDR2 YYNGEE.

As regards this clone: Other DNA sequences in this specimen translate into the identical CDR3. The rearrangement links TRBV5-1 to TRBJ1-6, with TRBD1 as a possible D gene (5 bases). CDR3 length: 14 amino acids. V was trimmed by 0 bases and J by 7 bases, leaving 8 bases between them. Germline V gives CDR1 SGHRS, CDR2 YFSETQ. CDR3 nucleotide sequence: TGCGCCAGCAGCTTGGGGGCAGGGAATTCACCCCTCCACTTT. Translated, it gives CASSLGAGNSPLHF. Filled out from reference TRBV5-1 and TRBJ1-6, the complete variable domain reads KAGVTQTPRYLIKTRGQQVTLSCSPISGHRSVSWYQQTPGQGLQFLFEYFSETQRNKGNFPGRFSGRQFSNSRSEMNVSTLELGDSALYLCASSLGAGNSPLHFGNGTRLTVT.

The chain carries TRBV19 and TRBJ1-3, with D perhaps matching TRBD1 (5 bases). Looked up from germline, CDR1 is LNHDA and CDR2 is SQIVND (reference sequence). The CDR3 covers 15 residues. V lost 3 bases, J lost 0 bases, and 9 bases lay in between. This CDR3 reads CASSIGAHSGNTIYF. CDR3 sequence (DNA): TGTGCCAGTAGTATTGGGGCCCACTCTGGAAACACCATATATTTT.

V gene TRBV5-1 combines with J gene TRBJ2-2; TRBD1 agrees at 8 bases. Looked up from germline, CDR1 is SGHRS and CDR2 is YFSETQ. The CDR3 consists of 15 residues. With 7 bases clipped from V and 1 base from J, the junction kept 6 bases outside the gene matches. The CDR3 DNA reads TGCGCCAGCCACCCCGGGACAGGGAACACCGGGGAGCTGTTTTTT. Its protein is CASHPGTGNTGELFF.

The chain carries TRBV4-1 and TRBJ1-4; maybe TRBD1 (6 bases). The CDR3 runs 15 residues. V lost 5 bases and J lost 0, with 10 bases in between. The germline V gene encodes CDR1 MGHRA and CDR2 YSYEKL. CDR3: CASSRQAATNEKLFF. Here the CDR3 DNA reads TGCGCCAGCAGCAGACAGGCAGCAACTAATGAAAAACTGTTTTTT.

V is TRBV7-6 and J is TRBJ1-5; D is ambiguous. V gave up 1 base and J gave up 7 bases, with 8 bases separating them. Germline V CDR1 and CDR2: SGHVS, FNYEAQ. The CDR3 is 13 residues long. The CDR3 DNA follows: TGTGCCAGCAGCTTAGGCTTGCGGCAGCCCCAGCATTTT. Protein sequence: CASSLGLRQPQHF.

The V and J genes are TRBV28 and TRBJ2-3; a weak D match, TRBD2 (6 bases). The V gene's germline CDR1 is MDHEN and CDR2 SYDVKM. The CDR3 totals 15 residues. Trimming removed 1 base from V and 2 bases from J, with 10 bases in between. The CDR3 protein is CASSLSGVNTDTQYF. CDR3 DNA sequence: TGTGCCAGCAGTTTATCGGGAGTGAACACAGATACGCAGTATTTT.

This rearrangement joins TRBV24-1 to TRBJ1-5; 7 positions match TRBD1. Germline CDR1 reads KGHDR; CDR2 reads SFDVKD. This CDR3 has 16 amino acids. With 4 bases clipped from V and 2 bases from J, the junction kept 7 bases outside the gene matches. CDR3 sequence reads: CATSDPRQGGNQPQHF. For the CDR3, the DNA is TGTGCCACCAGTGACCCCCGACAGGGCGGCAATCAGCCCCAGCATTTT.

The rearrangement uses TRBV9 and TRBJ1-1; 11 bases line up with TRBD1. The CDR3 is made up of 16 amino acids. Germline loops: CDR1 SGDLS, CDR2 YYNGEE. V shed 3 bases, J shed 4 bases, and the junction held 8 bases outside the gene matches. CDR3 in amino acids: CASSGYSGTGGTEAFF. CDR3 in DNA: TGTGCCAGCAGCGGATACTCCGGGACAGGGGGCACTGAAGCTTTCTTT.

In DNA form, the CDR3 reads TGTGCCACCGGAGGGACAGGGGGAGCAGATACGCAGTATTTT. It specifies CATGGTGGADTQYF. The chain combines TRBV24-1 with TRBJ2-3, with TRBD1 matching over 11 bases. Germline CDR1 is KGHDR and CDR2 is SFDVKD. V gave up 9 bases and J gave up 4 bases; unmatched junction bases: 5. The CDR3 has 14 amino acids.

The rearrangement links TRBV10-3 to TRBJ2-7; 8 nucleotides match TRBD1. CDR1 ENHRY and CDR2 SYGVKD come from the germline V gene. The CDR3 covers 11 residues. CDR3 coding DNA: TGTGGCGTACAGGGGGCCTACGAGCAGTACTTC. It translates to CGVQGAYEQYF.

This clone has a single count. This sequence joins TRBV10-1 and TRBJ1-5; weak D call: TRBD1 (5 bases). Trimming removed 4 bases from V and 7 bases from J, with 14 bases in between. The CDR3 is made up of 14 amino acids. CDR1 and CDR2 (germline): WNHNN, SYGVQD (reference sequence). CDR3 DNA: TGCGCCAGCAGTGTCGGGGGACTTGGGCAGCCCCAGCATTTT. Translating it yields CASSVGGLGQPQHF.

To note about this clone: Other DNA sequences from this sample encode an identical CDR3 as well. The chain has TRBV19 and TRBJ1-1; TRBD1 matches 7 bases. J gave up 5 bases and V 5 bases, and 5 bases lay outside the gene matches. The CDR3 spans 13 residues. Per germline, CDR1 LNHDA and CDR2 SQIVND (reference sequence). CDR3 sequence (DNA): TGTGCCAGTAGTCAACAGGGGTCGACTGAAGCTTTCTTT. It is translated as CASSQQGSTEAFF.

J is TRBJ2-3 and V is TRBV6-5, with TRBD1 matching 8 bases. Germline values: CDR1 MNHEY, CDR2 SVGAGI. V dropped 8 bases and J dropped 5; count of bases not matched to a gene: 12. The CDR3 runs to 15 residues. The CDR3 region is CASSPTGTGIDTQYF. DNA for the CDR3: TGTGCCAGCTCTCCGACCGGGACAGGAATAGATACGCAGTATTTT.

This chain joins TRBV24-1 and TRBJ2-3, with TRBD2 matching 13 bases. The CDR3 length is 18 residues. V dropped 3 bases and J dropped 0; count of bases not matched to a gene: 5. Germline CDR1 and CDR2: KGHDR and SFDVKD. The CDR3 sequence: CATSDGTSGATSTDTQYF. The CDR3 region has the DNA TGTGCCACCAGTGATGGGACTAGCGGGGCTACTAGCACAGATACGCAGTATTTT.

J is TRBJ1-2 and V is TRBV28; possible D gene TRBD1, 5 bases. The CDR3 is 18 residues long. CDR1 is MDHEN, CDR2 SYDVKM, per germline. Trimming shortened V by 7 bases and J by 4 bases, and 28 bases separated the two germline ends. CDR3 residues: CASIRNPRTIVLSYGYTF. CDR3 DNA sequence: TGTGCCAGCATCAGAAACCCACGGACAATCGTCCTGAGCTATGGCTACACCTTC.

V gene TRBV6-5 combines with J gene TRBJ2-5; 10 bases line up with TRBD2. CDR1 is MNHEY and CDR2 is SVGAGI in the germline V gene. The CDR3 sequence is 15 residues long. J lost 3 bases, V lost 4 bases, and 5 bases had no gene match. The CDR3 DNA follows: TGTGCCAGCAGTTCATGGACTAGCGGCGAAGAGACCCAGTACTTC. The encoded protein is CASSSWTSGEETQYF.